Sequencing of this T cell receptor (beta chain) was carried out in a study of T cell changes during pregnancy in multiple sclerosis. V was pared by 5 bases and J by 8 bases, with 12 bases of the junction left unmatched. The CDR3 consists of 16 residues. Per germline, CDR1 LNHDA and CDR2 SQIVND (reference sequence). TCRdb's table, derived via immunoSEQ multiplex PCR, lists solely in-frame clones and lacks some. In the table there are some 70,000 clones, 90% to 95% of which are singletons. This TCR was sampled from a female donor in good health, enrolled as a control in a pregnancy study. The material sequenced was peripheral blood, taken in the second trimester of pregnancy. The rearrangement joins TRBV19 to TRBJ2-4, with TRBD1 matching 10 bases. The CDR3, as DNA: TGTGCCAGTAGTCCGGCGCCGGGACAGGGGAAGGACATTCAGTACTTC. Protein: CASSPAPGQGKDIQYF.